Detailed here is one TCR beta chain. This entry is derived from a study of blood T cell repertoires in COVID-19. Germline CDR1 reads MDHEN; CDR2 reads SYDVKM. V shed 3 bases and J shed 12 bases, with 15 bases lying between them. The CDR3 extends over 13 amino acids. The data were produced by immunoSEQ multiplex PCR, yet TCRdb's version contains in-frame clones alone and is incomplete. Of over 600,000 clones listed, about 87% were seen once; the top ten hold roughly 0.25%. The chain has TRBV28 and TRBJ1-5; D call uncertain. This clonotype was obtained from a woman aged 18-29 years with acute or convalescent COVID-19. Sequenced sample: peripheral blood. The CDR3 coding sequence is TGTGCCAGCAGTTTCCCAGACTCGCAAGGCCAGCATTTT. It is translated as CASSFPDSQGQHF.